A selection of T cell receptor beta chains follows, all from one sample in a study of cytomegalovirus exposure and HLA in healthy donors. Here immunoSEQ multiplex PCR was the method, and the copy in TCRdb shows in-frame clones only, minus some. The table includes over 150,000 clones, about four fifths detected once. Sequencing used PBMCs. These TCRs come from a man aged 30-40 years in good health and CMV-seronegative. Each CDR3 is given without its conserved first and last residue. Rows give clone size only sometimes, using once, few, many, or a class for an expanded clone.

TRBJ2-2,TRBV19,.,ASSRRTGEGDGELF
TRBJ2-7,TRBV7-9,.,ASSLGGSGRQTVYEQY
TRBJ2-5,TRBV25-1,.,ASSAQRDWETQY
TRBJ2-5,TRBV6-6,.,ASSSRVQETQY
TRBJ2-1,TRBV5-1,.,ASRQGYEQF
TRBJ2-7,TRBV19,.,ASSGRGYEQY
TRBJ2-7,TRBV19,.,ASRRESSYEQY
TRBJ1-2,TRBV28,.,ASSLGTGLPYGYT
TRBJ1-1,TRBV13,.,ASSLRTGAMNTEAF
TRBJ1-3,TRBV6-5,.,ASSLQGLSGNTIY
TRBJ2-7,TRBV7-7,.,ASASGEGYEQY
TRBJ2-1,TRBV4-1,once,ASIGTSGYNEQF
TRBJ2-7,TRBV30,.,AWGMGGASSYEQY
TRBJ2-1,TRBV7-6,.,ASSLAASGSVGYEQF
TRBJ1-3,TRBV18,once,ASSPKARISGNTIY
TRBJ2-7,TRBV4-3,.,ASSHALDRFSYEQY
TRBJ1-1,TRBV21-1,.,ASSFRDRGHSEAF
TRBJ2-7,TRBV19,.,ASSIDVGHSYEQY